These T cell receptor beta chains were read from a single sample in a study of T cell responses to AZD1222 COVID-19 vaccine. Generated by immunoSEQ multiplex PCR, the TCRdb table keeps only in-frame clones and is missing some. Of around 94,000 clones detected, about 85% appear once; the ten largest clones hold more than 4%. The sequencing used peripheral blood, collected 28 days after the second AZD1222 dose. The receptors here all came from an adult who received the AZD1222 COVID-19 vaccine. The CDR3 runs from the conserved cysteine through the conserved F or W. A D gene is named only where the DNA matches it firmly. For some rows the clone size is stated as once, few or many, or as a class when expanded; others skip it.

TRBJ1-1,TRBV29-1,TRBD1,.,TGCAGCGGAGGACAGGGGAAGGCCACTGAAGCTTTCTTT,CSGGQGKATEAFF
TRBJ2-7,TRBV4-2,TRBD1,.,TGTGCCAGCAGCCAAGCGGGCAGGGGGCAGTACGAGCAGTACTTC,CASSQAGRGQYEQYF
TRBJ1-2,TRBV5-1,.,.,TGCGCCAGCAGCTTGGGAGAGTACTATGGCTACACCTTC,CASSLGEYYGYTF
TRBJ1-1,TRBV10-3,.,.,TGTGCCACCGAGTCCGGCTTTATGACCACTGAAGCTTTCTTT,CATESGFMTTEAFF
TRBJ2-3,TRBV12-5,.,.,TGTGCTAGTGGTTTGGCCCAGGGGCGGACAGATACGCAGTATTTT,CASGLAQGRTDTQYF
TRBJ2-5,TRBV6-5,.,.,TGTGCCAGCAGTTACTCGGGGGCGGCGGGGACCCAGTACTTC,CASSYSGAAGTQYF
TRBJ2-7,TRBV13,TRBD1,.,TGTGCCAGCAGCCCAAACAAGGGACAGGGCTACTACGAGCAGTACTTC,CASSPNKGQGYYEQYF
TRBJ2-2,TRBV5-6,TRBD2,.,TGTGCCAGCAGTTCTGGGCCCGGGAGGACCGGGGAGCTGTTTTTT,CASSSGPGRTGELFF
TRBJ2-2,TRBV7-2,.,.,TGTGCCAGCGCCATTAGGTTGCCGAACACCGGGGAGCTGTTTTTT,CASAIRLPNTGELFF
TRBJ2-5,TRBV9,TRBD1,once,TGTGCCAGCAGCGGTGGACAGGGGGCATTGGAGACCCAGTACTTC,CASSGGQGALETQYF
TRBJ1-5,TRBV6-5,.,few,TGTGCCAGCAGAGTTTATAGCAATCAGCCCCAGCATTTT,CASRVYSNQPQHF
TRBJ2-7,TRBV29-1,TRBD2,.,TGCAGCGTCCGGGAGGGTCCCTACGAGCAGTACTTC,CSVREGPYEQYF
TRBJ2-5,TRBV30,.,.,TGTGCCTGGAAAGCCCCCGGGAAAGAGACCCAGTACTTC,CAWKAPGKETQYF
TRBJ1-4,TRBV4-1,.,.,TGCGCCAGCACCTTCAGTGCAACTAATGAAAAACTGTTTTTT,CASTFSATNEKLFF
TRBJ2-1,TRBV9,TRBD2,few,TGTGCCAGCAGCGTAGCTAGCGGGAGGGCCGATAATGAGCAGTTCTTC,CASSVASGRADNEQFF
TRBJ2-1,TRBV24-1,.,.,TGTGCCACCAGTGATTCAAGGCCAGCGCTCCACTCCTACAATGAGCAGTTCTTC,CATSDSRPALHSYNEQFF
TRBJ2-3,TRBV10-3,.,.,TGTGCCATCAGTGAAACAGCTCAATACGCAGATACGCAGTATTTT,CAISETAQYADTQYF
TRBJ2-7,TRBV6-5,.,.,TGTGCCAGTCAACCCATAGGTTCCTACGAGCAGTACTTC,CASQPIGSYEQYF
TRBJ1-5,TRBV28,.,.,TGTGCCAGCAGTTTCCGAGGGAATAGCAATCAGCCCCAGCATTTT,CASSFRGNSNQPQHF
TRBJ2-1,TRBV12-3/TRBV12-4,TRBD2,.,TGTGCCAGCAGTTTAGGCGGGAGTAATGAGCAGTTCTTC,CASSLGGSNEQFF
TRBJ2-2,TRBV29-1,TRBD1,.,TGCAGCGTTTACCAGGGGGCCAGGACCGGGGAGCTGTTTTTT,CSVYQGARTGELFF
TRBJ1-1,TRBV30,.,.,TGTGCCTGGAGTGGCCCCAGGAACACTGAAGCTTTCTTT,CAWSGPRNTEAFF
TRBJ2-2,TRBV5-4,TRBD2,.,TGTGCCAGCAGCTTGACTAGCGGGCTACGCGGCGGGGAGCTGTTTTTT,CASSLTSGLRGGELFF
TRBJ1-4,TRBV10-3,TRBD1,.,TGTGCCATCAGTAGCCGGATGGCTGACAGGGGTGATAGTCTAAATGAAAAACTGTTTTTT,CAISSRMADRGDSLNEKLFF
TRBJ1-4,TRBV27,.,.,TGTGCCAGCAGTCCCAGGGGAACTAATGAAAAACTGTTTTTT,CASSPRGTNEKLFF
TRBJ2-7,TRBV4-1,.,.,TGCGCCAGCAGCCAAGATCAGTTGGCTTTAGACTACGAGCAGTACTTC,CASSQDQLALDYEQYF
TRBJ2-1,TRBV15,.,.,TGTGCCACCAGCAGAGATCTCGCCAATGAGCAGTTCTTC,CATSRDLANEQFF
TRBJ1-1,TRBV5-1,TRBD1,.,TGCGCCAGCAGCTCACAGGGGGGGAACACTGAAGCTTTCTTT,CASSSQGGNTEAFF
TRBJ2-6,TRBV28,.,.,TGTGCCAGCAGTTCGGTGAGCTCTGGGGCCAACGTCCTGACTTTC,CASSSVSSGANVLTF
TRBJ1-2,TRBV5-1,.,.,TGCGCCAGCAGCGTCACCAGGGGAGGGGATGGCTACACCTTC,CASSVTRGGDGYTF
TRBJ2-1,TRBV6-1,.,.,TGTGCCAGCAGTGAACCAAATGAGCAGTTCTTC,CASSEPNEQFF
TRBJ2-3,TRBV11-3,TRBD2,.,TGTGCCAGCAGCTACTCTCTTACTAGCGGGCCAGATACGCAGTATTTT,CASSYSLTSGPDTQYF
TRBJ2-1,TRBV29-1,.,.,TGCAGCGGTGGGGAACAGGGAATTGAGCAGTTCTTC,CSGGEQGIEQFF
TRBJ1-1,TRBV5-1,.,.,TGCGCCAGCAGCTTGGGGGGCCCTGAAGCTTTCTTT,CASSLGGPEAFF
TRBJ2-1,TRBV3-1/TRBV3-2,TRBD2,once,TGTGCCAGCAGCCTACGTAGCGGGGGGGCCGGGAATGAGCAGTTCTTC,CASSLRSGGAGNEQFF
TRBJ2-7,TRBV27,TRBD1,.,TGTGCCAGCAGTCTGGACAGGGTCGGGGTAGAGCAGTACTTC,CASSLDRVGVEQYF
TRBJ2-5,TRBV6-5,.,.,TGTGCCAGCAGTTACTCTGAGGCCCAAGAGACCCAGTACTTC,CASSYSEAQETQYF
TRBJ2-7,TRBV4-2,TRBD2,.,TGTGCCAGCAGCCAGGAACACCTAGCGGGAGGGTACGAGCAGTACTTC,CASSQEHLAGGYEQYF
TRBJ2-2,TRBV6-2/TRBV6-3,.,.,TGTGCCAGCAGTTACGGTTCAAACGGGGAGCTGTTTTTT,CASSYGSNGELFF
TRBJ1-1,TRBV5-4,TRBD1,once,TGTGCCACAACGTACGACAGGGGTGCTGAAGCTTTCTTT,CATTYDRGAEAFF